This T cell receptor beta chain came from a study of blood T cell repertoires in COVID-19. Whole-study context: Some COVID-19 samples were acute and others convalescent; all came from the United States, Italy and Spain. The cDNA or gDNA used as material had been derived from T cells, B-cell-depleted T cells, or PBMCs.

Generated by immunoSEQ multiplex PCR, the TCRdb table keeps only in-frame clones and is missing some. The sample holds some 100,000 clones, around four fifths seen once. Germline V CDR1 and CDR2: SEHNR, FQNEAQ (reference sequence). The CDR3 runs to 17 residues. With regard to this clone: A read error may account for a junction end that differs from germline.

The V call is TRBV7-9, the J call TRBJ2-6; 10 nucleotides line up with TRBD1. Sequenced sample: peripheral blood. The source is a woman aged 65 to 85 with active or convalescent COVID-19. This CDR3 is CASSLSPGRQGANVLTF. The DNA of the CDR3 is TGTGCCAGCAGCTTAAGTCCCGGGAGACAGGGGGCAAACGTCCTGACTTTC.